This is a list of T cell receptor beta chains from one sample in a study of cytomegalovirus exposure and HLA in healthy donors. The protocol was immunoSEQ multiplex PCR, while the TCRdb copy is restricted to in-frame clones and leaves out a portion. Here the sample spans roughly 180,000 clones, about four fifths being singletons. The source material was PBMCs. Receptors were obtained from a girl aged 10 to 17 in good health and CMV-seropositive. The conserved cysteine and the conserved F or W are not part of the CDR3 here. Where a row states a size, it is once, few, many or the class of an expanded clone; other rows omit it.

TRBJ2-1	.	TRBV7-8	14	ASSLGGQRGRNEQF
TRBJ2-7	.	TRBV7-9	12	ASSPTYTVYEQY
TRBJ2-7	.	TRBV29-1	11	SVTGTGPYEQY
TRBJ1-4	.	TRBV6-1	12	ASRAGTANEKLF
TRBJ2-3	.	TRBV21-1	15	ASSFISKRMGTDTQY
TRBJ2-3	.	TRBV9	11	ASSVTSGDTQY
TRBJ2-7	.	TRBV6-5	13	ASSRDRSSSYEQY
TRBJ2-5	.	TRBV13	11	ASSFRQGKTQY
TRBJ2-6	few	TRBV6-5	13	ASSPRVSGANVLT
TRBJ2-1	few	TRBV5-6	13	ASSTGQGAYNEQF
TRBJ1-3	.	TRBV12-5	13	ASAPGTFSGNTIY
TRBJ2-5	few	TRBV11-2	16	ASSLGTSGGSPRETQY
TRBJ2-3	.	TRBV27	13	ASTGTSGLTDTQY
TRBJ1-5	.	TRBV10-1	11	ASSETGSQPQH
TRBJ1-1	few	TRBV29-1	10	SENGEGFEAF
TRBJ2-1	.	TRBV10-3	14	AISDPRQGSDNEQF
TRBJ1-2	.	TRBV7-2	11	ASSVTGTYGYT
TRBJ2-5	once	TRBV10-3	14	AISGMSGGGSETQY
TRBJ2-3	once	TRBV5-1	10	ASSGGGDTQY
TRBJ1-6	.	TRBV5-1	13	ASRRGGEDDSPLH
TRBJ2-7	.	TRBV18	13	ASSPGTSGVGEQY
TRBJ2-1	.	TRBV6-4	12	ASKFLGRYNEQF
TRBJ1-1	.	TRBV29-1	11	SVSTVMNTEAF
TRBJ1-4	.	TRBV7-9	13	ASSGLGTAPEKLF
TRBJ1-5	.	TRBV19	11	ATRDRTDQPQH
TRBJ2-2	.	TRBV29-1	10	SVGGSVGELF
TRBJ1-1	.	TRBV29-1	9	SHVAPTEAF
TRBJ2-7	.	TRBV10-3	11	AISDRGFDEQY
TRBJ1-4	.	TRBV5-6	12	ASSFRGLGEKLF
TRBJ1-2	.	TRBV18	10	ASSVAADGYT
TRBJ2-7	.	TRBV12-5	13	ASGPRTGGFHEQY
TRBJ2-7	.	TRBV7-2	9	ASSSYTEQY
TRBJ1-1	once	TRBV2	11	ASGGDPGTEAF
TRBJ2-7	.	TRBV6-5	10	ASSPLRGEQY
TRBJ2-7	.	TRBV6-1	12	ASSQATASYEQY
TRBJ2-5	.	TRBV4-2	19	ASSPSLPSWTSGSPKETQY
TRBJ2-7	.	TRBV10-3	12	ATGPGTVSYEQY
TRBJ2-7	.	TRBV5-6	12	ASSLQGALGEQY
TRBJ2-1	.	TRBV18	13	ASSPTSGGANEQF
TRBJ1-1	.	TRBV6-6	9	ASSIRVEAF
TRBJ1-1	.	TRBV7-9	12	ASSSGTPTVKAF
TRBJ1-1	.	TRBV7-6	17	ASSLASSGPIGVNTEAF
TRBJ1-1	.	TRBV5-6	12	ASSLVAGEMGAF
TRBJ1-6	.	TRBV4-3	12	ASSQDRAGVALH
TRBJ1-1	.	TRBV13	10	ASSLFGTEAF
TRBJ2-3	.	TRBV14	14	ASSHATGLGTDTQY
TRBJ2-4	.	TRBV10-3	14	AITSLAGRAKNIQY
TRBJ2-7	.	TRBV4-1	14	ASSQGQGQGSYEQY
TRBJ1-2	.	TRBV2	12	ASSEARQFYGYT
TRBJ1-5	.	TRBV4-2	14	ASSQEEGLANQPQH
TRBJ2-7	.	TRBV4-3	11	ASSRETGGEQY
TRBJ1-5	.	TRBV7-8	13	ASSALVGPGQPQH